The present T cell receptor (beta chain) was sequenced within a study of blood T cell repertoires in COVID-19. Assignments of participants to cohorts depended upon their own reported clinical history. V lost 0 bases and J lost 5, with 12 bases in between. Germline V gene sequence: CDR1 SGDLS, CDR2 YYNGEE. This CDR3 has 14 residues. Libraries were prepared by immunoSEQ multiplex PCR; TCRdb keeps only in-frame clonotypes and omits some of them. The sample yields 200,000 to 250,000 clones, 80% seen once. The gene calls are TRBV9 and TRBJ2-7, with D unclear. This clonotype was sampled from a man aged 25-40 years with acute COVID-19. Input material: PBMCs or T cells enriched from blood (not recorded which). Written as DNA, the CDR3 is TGTGCCAGCAGCGTAGACCTAGATGCTAACGAGCAGTACTTC. Protein sequence: CASSVDLDANEQYF. The full variable domain, with the rest looked up from reference TRBV9 and TRBJ2-7, is DSGVTQTPKHLITATGQRVTLRCSPRSGDLSVYWYQQSLDQGLQFLIQYYNGEERAKGNILERFSAQQFPDLHSELNLSSLELGDSALYFCASSVDLDANEQYFGPGTRLTVT.